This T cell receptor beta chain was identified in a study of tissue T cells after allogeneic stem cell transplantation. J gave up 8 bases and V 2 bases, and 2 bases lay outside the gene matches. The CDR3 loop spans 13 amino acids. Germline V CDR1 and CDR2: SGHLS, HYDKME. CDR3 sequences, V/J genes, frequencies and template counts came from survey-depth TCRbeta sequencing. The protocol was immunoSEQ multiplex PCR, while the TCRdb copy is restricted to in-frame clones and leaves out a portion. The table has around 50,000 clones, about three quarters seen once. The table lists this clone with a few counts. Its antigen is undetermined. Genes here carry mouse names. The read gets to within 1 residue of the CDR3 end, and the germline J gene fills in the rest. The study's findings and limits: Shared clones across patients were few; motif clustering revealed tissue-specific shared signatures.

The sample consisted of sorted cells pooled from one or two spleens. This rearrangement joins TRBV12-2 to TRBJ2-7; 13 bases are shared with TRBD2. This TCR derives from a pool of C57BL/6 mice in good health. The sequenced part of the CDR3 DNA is TGTGCCAGCTCTCCCGGACTGGGGGGGCAACAGTAC. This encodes CASSPGLGGQQY. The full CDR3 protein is CASSPGLGGQQYF.